This entry is about one T cell receptor beta chain. Its target is not known. The data belong to a study of T-cell reconstitution after alpha-beta-depleted transplantation in children. Points from the study as a whole: At around two months after transplant, the alpha-beta T cells were reportedly derived from several hundred expanded clones that came from non-depleted graft cells. By one year post-transplant, T-cell counts and diversity largely arose from T cells that were newly produced.

TCRbeta library preparation incorporated unique molecular identifiers. TCRdb independently ran MiXCR on the PCR reads; one entry per CDR3 protein. The repertoire has approximately 500,000 distinct CDR3 sequences, 10% of them found once; the top ten carry roughly 2%. This CDR3 is built from 13 residues. Trimming took off 6 bases at V and 7 bases at J, with 16 bases between the two ends. The rearrangement links TRBV12-3 or TRBV12-4 to TRBJ2-7; weak D call: TRBD2 (5 bases). Here the sequenced sample was PBMCs, taken before TCRalphabeta/CD19-depleted stem cell transplant. This TCR was recovered from a child aged 2-15 years with inherited bone marrow failure, due to receive a stem cell transplant. The CDR3 region is CASSRTLQGEQYF. DNA for the CDR3: TGTGCCAGCAGCCGGACTCTGCAAGGAGAGCAGTACTTC.